The next 8 T cell receptor beta chains were all read from a single sample in a study of beta chain features in type 1 diabetes. General observations from the study: A moderate, significant TCRB CDR3 shortening appeared in type 1 diabetes across four CD4+ subsets.

These receptors lack a known antigen. Every bit of the isolated RNA underwent reverse transcription, so sequencing read expressed TCRB transcripts. Assay: immunoSEQ multiplex PCR; the TCRdb copy retains only in-frame clones and omits some. In the table there are about 700,000 clones, over 10% of which are singletons. The specimen sequenced was naive CD4+ T cells from blood. These receptors were collected from a man between 18 and 35 years old with type 1 diabetes.

The genes are TRBV7-9 and TRBJ2-5; 12 bases map to TRBD2. In germline, CDR1 is SEHNR, CDR2 FQNEAQ (reference sequence). The CDR3 is 19 amino acids. Trimming took 6 bases from V and 9 from J; bases not matched to a gene: 23. The CDR3: CASRPAWTSGAGDLGAQYF. DNA for the CDR3: TGTGCCAGCAGACCCGCCTGGACTAGCGGGGCCGGAGACCTAGGAGCCCAGTACTTC.

This clone came up a few times. This chain links TRBV28 with TRBJ1-3; D ambiguous. CDR1 and CDR2 (germline): MDHEN, SYDVKM. The CDR3 totals 15 residues. The germline V and J ends were trimmed by 6 bases and 7 bases, with 19 bases remaining between them. This CDR3 reads CASRPSGEGRNTIYF. Here the CDR3 DNA reads TGTGCCAGCAGGCCCAGCGGGGAGGGTAGGAACACCATATATTTT.

The chain combines TRBV10-3 with TRBJ2-5; D is perhaps TRBD1 (6 bases). Germline lookup yields CDR1 ENHRY and CDR2 SYGVKD. V shed 0 bases and J shed 0 bases, with 8 bases lying between them. This CDR3 has 15 residues. The CDR3 protein is CAISESKGDQETQYF. The CDR3 DNA reads TGTGCCATCAGTGAGTCCAAGGGGGACCAAGAGACCCAGTACTTC.

This chain uses TRBV2 with TRBJ1-2; 9 bases are shared with TRBD1. Germline CDR1 SNHLY, CDR2 FYNNEI. With 6 bases clipped from V and 3 bases from J, the junction kept 8 bases outside the gene matches. The CDR3 has 15 amino acids. CDR3 loop: CASSRQGGNDYGYTF. CDR3 nucleotide sequence: TGTGCCAGCAGCCGACAGGGGGGCAACGACTATGGCTACACCTTC.

This clone was found a few times. The rearrangement uses TRBV7-8 and TRBJ1-4; D unclear. The V gene lost 0 bases and the J gene lost 5 bases, with 1 base spanning the gap. Germline loops: CDR1 SGHVS, CDR2 FQNEAQ. The CDR3 runs to 12 residues. The CDR3 reads CASSLANEKLFF. CDR3 DNA sequence: TGTGCCAGCAGCTTAGCGAATGAAAAACTGTTTTTT.

This clone was counted a few times. The chain carries TRBV30 and TRBJ1-5; 9 bases fit TRBD1. Germline V lookup: CDR1 GTSNPN, CDR2 SVGIG (reference sequence). The CDR3 extends over 13 amino acids. V lost 3 bases, J lost 10 bases, and 7 bases stayed unmatched. CDR3 sequence (DNA): TGTGCCTGGAGGGGGGGACAGGGAAGCCCCCAGCATTTT. The encoded protein is CAWRGGQGSPQHF.

This chain links TRBV4-1 with TRBJ1-5; D remains ambiguous. Germline CDR1 is MGHRA and CDR2 is YSYEKL. The V end lost 4 bases, the J end lost 8 bases, and 12 bases lay between the germline ends. The CDR3 runs 13 residues. CDR3 in DNA: TGCGCCAGCAGCCTCGACGTTCTCAAGCCCCAGCATTTT. Its protein product is CASSLDVLKPQHF.

This clone was detected a few times. This chain connects TRBV28 to TRBJ1-2, with 8 positions matching TRBD1. Per the germline V gene, CDR1 is MDHEN and CDR2 is SYDVKM. The trim removed 5 bases at V and 4 bases at J, leaving 6 bases unmatched. The CDR3 runs 14 residues. The CDR3 DNA reads TGTGCCAGCAGTCTTACCGGGACAGGCTATGGCTACACCTTC. Translation gives CASSLTGTGYGYTF.